One sample yielded the 4 T cell receptor beta chains listed below, sequenced in a study of lymphopenia after photon versus proton radiotherapy. Sequencing used immunoSEQ multiplex PCR; TCRdb keeps in-frame clones, though not all of them. The sample yields fewer than 20,000 clones, about 92% seen once. Sequences were derived from peripheral blood, sampled from a patient treated with photon-based radiotherapy. These receptors were collected from a woman aged 40-49 years with cholangiocarcinoma.

CDR3 bases: TGTGCCAGTAGTCCCCGGGGCAGGGACGGTGGCTACACCTTC. Translated, it gives CASSPRGRDGGYTF. This rearrangement joins TRBV19 to TRBJ1-2, with a possible D match to TRBD1 (5 bases). Looked up from germline, CDR1 is LNHDA and CDR2 is SQIVND (reference sequence). CDR3 length: 14 residues. V was cut by 5 bases and J by 7 bases, with 17 bases left in between.

V usage is TRBV9 and J usage is TRBJ2-1; possibly TRBD1 for D (5 bases). The CDR3 extends over 15 amino acids. Per germline, CDR1 SGDLS and CDR2 YYNGEE. The germline V and J ends were trimmed by 0 bases and 8 bases, with 15 bases remaining between them. The CDR3 region is CASSVGQGLGDEQFF. CDR3 coding DNA: TGTGCCAGCAGCGTAGGGCAGGGTTTAGGGGATGAGCAGTTCTTC.

The chain couples TRBV27 to TRBJ2-6; D is uncertain. Trimming pared 2 bases from V and 0 bases from J, leaving 11 bases between. Germline V gene lookup returns CDR1 MNHEY and CDR2 SMNVEV (reference sequence). The CDR3 has 17 residues. CDR3 residues: CASSLSKAVSGANVLTF. DNA for the CDR3: TGTGCCAGCAGTTTAAGTAAGGCCGTCTCTGGGGCCAACGTCCTGACTTTC.

The V gene is TRBV18, the J gene TRBJ2-7; 7 nucleotides align to TRBD1. The CDR3 consists of 18 residues. CDR1 and CDR2 (germline): KGHSH, LQKENI. V shed 3 bases, J shed 0 bases, and the junction held 14 bases outside the gene matches. In DNA, the CDR3 is TGTGCCAGCTCACCCATCTTACCGGGACAGTCAACCTCCTACGAGCAGTACTTC. Protein sequence: CASSPILPGQSTSYEQYF.